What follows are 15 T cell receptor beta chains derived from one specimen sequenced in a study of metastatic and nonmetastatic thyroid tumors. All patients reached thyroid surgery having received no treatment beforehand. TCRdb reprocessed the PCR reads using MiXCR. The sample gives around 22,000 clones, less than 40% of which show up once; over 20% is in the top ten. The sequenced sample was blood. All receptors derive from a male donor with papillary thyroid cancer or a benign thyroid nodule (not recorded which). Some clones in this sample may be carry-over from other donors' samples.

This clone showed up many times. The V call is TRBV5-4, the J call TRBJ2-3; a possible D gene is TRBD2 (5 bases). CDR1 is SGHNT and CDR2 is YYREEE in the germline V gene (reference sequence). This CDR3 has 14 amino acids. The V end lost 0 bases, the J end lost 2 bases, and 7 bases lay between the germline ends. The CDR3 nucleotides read TGTGCCAGCAGCTTGGTCGGGAACACAGATACGCAGTATTTT. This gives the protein CASSLVGNTDTQYF.

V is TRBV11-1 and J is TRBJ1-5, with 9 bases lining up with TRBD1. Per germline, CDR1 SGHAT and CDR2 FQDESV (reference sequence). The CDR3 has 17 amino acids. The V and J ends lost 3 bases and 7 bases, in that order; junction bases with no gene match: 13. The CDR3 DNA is TGTGCCAGCAGCTTCGGTGGGACAGGGTTTTCTTCCCAGCCCCAGCATTTT. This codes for CASSFGGTGFSSQPQHF. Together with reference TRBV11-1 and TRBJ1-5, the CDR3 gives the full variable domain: EAEVAQSPRYKITEKSQAVAFWCDPISGHATLYWYRQILGQGPELLVQFQDESVVDDSQLPKDRFSAERLKGVDSTLKIQPAELGDSAMYLCASSFGGTGFSSQPQHFGDGTRLSIL.

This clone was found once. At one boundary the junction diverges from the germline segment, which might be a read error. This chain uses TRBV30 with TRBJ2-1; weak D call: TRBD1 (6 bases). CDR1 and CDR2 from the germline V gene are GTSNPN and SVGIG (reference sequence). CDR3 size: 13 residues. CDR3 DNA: TGTGCCTGGAGTTTAGGCAGGGACAATGAGCAGCTCTTC. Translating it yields CAWSLGRDNEQLF.

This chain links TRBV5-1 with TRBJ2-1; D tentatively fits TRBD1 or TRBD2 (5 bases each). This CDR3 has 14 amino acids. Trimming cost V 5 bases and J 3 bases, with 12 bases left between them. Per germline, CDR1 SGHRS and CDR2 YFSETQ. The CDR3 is CASRVGESYNEQFF. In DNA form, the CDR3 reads TGCGCCAGCAGGGTAGGGGAGAGCTACAATGAGCAGTTCTTC.

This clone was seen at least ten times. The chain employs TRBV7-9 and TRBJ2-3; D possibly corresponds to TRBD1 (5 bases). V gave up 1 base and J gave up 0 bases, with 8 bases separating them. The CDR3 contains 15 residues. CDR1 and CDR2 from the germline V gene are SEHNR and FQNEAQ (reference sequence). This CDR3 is CASSLGGISTDTQYF. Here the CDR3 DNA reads TGTGCCAGCAGCTTAGGGGGCATAAGCACAGATACGCAGTATTTT.

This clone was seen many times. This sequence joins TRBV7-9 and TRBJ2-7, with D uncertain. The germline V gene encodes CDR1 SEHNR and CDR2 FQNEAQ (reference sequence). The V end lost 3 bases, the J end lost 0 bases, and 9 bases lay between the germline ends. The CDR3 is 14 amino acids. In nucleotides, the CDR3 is TGTGCCAGCAGCTTCGAACGCAGCTCCTACGAGCAGTACTTC. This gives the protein CASSFERSSYEQYF.

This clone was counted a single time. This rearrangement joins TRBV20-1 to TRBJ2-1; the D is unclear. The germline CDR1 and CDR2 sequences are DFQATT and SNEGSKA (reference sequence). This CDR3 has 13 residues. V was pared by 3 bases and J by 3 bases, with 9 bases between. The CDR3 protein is CSARGGIYNEQFF. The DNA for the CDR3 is TGCAGTGCTAGGGGTGGAATCTACAATGAGCAGTTCTTC.

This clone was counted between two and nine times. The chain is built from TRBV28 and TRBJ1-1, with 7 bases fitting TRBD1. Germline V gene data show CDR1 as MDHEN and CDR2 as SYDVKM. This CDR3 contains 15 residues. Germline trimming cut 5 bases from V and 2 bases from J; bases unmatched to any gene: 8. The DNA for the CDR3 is TGTGCCAGCAGTCCAACAGGGGCGACCAACACTGAAGCTTTCTTT. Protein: CASSPTGATNTEAFF. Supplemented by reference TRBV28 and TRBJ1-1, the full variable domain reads DVKVTQSSRYLVKRTGEKVFLECVQDMDHENMFWYRQDPGLGLRLIYFSYDVKMKEKGDIPEGYSVSREKKERFSLILESASTNQTSMYLCASSPTGATNTEAFFGQGTRLTVV.

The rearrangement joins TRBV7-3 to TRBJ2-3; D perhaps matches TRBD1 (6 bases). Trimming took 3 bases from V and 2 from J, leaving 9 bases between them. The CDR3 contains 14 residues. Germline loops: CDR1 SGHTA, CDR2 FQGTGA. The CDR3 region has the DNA TGTGCCAGCAGCTTGGGACATCTCACAGATACGCAGTATTTT. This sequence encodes CASSLGHLTDTQYF.

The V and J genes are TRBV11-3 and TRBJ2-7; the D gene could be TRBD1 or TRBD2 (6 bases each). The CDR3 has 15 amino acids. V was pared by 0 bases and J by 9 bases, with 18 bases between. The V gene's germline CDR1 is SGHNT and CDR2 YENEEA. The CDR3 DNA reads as TGTGCCAGCAGCTTAGATAGGGGGACTCCCACTCGGCAGTACTTC. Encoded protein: CASSLDRGTPTRQYF.

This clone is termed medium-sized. The CDR3 protein is CASSLSGSSHEQYF. CDR3 sequence (DNA): TGTGCCAGCAGTCTTAGCGGGAGTAGCCACGAGCAGTACTTC. The V call is TRBV6-2 or TRBV6-3, the J call TRBJ2-7; TRBD2 matches 9 bases. V lost 5 bases, J lost 5 bases, and 7 bases stayed unmatched. Germline V gives CDR1 MNHEY, CDR2 SVGEGT. The CDR3 has 14 residues.

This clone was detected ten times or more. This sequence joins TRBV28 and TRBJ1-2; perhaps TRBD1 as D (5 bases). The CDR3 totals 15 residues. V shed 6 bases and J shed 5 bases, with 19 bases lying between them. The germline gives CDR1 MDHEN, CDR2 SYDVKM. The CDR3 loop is CASRIPGAATYGYTF. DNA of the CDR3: TGTGCCAGCAGGATACCCGGGGCAGCAACTTATGGCTACACCTTC.

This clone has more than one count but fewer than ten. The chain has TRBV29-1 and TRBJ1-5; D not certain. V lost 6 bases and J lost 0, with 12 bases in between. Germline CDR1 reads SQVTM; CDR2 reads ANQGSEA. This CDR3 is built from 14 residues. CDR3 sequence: CSVSLLDSNQPQHF. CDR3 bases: TGCAGCGTCTCCTTATTGGATAGCAATCAGCCCCAGCATTTT. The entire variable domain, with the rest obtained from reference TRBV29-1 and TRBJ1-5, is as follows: SAVISQKPSRDICQRGTSLTIQCQVDSQVTMMFWYRQQPGQSLTLIATANQGSEATYESGFVIDKFPISRPNLTFSTLTVSNMSPEDSSIYLCSVSLLDSNQPQHFGDGTRLSIL.

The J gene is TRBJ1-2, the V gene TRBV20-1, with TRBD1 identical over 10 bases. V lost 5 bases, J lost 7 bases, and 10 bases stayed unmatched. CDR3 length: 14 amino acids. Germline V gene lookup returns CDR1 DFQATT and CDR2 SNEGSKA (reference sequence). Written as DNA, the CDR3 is TGCAGTGCTTACTCCGGGACAGGGGCGTTTGGCTACACCTTC. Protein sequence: CSAYSGTGAFGYTF.

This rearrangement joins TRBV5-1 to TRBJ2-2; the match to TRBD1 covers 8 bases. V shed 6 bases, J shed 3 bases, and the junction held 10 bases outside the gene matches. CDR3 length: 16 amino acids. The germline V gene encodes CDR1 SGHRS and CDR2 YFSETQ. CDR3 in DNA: TGCGCCAGCACCGTCATGACAGGGGTAGACACCGGGGAGCTGTTTTTT. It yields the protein CASTVMTGVDTGELFF.